A selection of T cell receptor beta chains follows, all from one sample in a study of post-analysis software for immune sequencing data. Each CDR3 protein is one row after TCRdb ran MiXCR on the PCR reads. This sample carries around 710,000 distinct CDR3 sequences, around 42% of them seen once, and the ten largest clones take roughly 4.9%. The sample comprised blood. The receptor set was obtained from a girl aged 5 to 17 with multiple sclerosis. Each CDR3 is given with its conserved first and last residue. The D gene is left open where the match is weak. For some rows the clone size is stated as once, few or many, or as a class when expanded; others skip it.

v_gene	abundance	d_gene	j_gene	CDR3nt	CDR3aa
TRBV4-1	few	.	TRBJ2-5	TGCGCCAGCAGCCCCCCATTCGACGGGGCGGACCAAGAGACCCAGTACTTC	CASSPPFDGADQETQYF
TRBV5-6	.	.	TRBJ1-6	TGTGCCAGCAGCGAGGAGGGGTATAATTCACCCCTCCACTTT	CASSEEGYNSPLHF
TRBV20-1	few	TRBD2	TRBJ2-3	TGCAGTGCTACCAGGGCTAGCGGGAACACAGATACGCAGTATTTT	CSATRASGNTDTQYF
TRBV6-2/TRBV6-3	few	TRBD1	TRBJ2-5	TGTGCCAGCAGATCCTTCCGGGACAGGGAAGAGACCCAGTACTTC	CASRSFRDREETQYF
TRBV28	.	.	TRBJ1-5	TGTGCCAGCAGTCTCTACAGGGTCGGCCAGCCCCAGCATTTT	CASSLYRVGQPQHF
TRBV6-6	.	.	TRBJ2-4	TGTGCCAGCAGTTATGGAGGGGATACGTACTTC	CASSYGGDTYF
TRBV7-9	.	TRBD2	TRBJ2-3	TGTGCCAGCAGCCCACTAGCGGGAGGATCACCAGATACGCAGTATTTT	CASSPLAGGSPDTQYF
TRBV7-2	few	TRBD1	TRBJ2-1	TGTGCCAGCAGCTTATTTGGGACAGCGTTCTTC	CASSLFGTAFF
TRBV20-1	few	TRBD1	TRBJ2-1	TGCAGTGCTAGAGATCCAACAGGGGTTTCGGAGCAGTTCTTC	CSARDPTGVSEQFF
TRBV20-1	.	.	TRBJ2-5	TGCAGTGCTAGAGATAGGGGCCCGGGAGAGACCCAGTACTTC	CSARDRGPGETQYF
TRBV14	.	.	TRBJ2-3	TGTGCCAGCAGCCAATTCCAAAACGTTGATACGCAGTATTTT	CASSQFQNVDTQYF
TRBV12-3/TRBV12-4	once	.	TRBJ2-1	TGTGCCAGCAGTTTAGCACGTGAGAACAATGAGCAGTTCTTC	CASSLARENNEQFF
TRBV7-9	.	TRBD2	TRBJ2-5	TGTGCCAGCAGACAAGCGGGAGGGGGAGAGACCCAGTACTTC	CASRQAGGGETQYF
TRBV6-6	.	.	TRBJ2-1	TGTGCCAGCAAAGGGCAATTTAATGGAAATGAGCAGTTCTTT	CASKGQFNGNEQFF
TRBV28	.	.	TRBJ1-1	TGTGCCAGCAGTTTGATCGCGAACACTGAAGCTTTCTTT	CASSLIANTEAFF
TRBV3-1	.	.	TRBJ1-1	TGTGCCAGCAGCCAAGACGAGACAGGCTACACTGAAGCTTTCTTT	CASSQDETGYTEAFF
TRBV20-1	.	.	TRBJ2-3	TGCAGTGCTAGAGACTACAACCAAGAGACCCAGTATTTT	CSARDYNQETQYF
TRBV24-1	once	TRBD1	TRBJ2-7	TGTGCCACCAGTACTCAGGGGGCGCCCTACGAGCAGTACTTC	CATSTQGAPYEQYF
TRBV7-9	.	.	TRBJ2-1	TGTGCCAGCAGCCCTGCGACAGGAGGGTCCTACAATGAGCAGTTCTTC	CASSPATGGSYNEQFF
TRBV28	.	.	TRBJ1-4	TGTGCCAGCAGTTTTCGGCGGAGTAATGAAAAACTGTTTTTT	CASSFRRSNEKLFF
TRBV12-3/TRBV12-4	.	.	TRBJ2-3	TGTGCCAGCAGTTTAGTCGCGGGTAGGGAGGCCCCGTCGTATTTT	CASSLVAGREAPSYF
TRBV6-1	few	.	TRBJ2-7	TGTGCCAGCAGTGGACTAATACCGACCGCCTACGAGCAGTACTTC	CASSGLIPTAYEQYF
TRBV4-1	.	.	TRBJ2-1	TGCGCCAGCAGCCAAGAGTGGTCCAATGAGCAGTTCTTC	CASSQEWSNEQFF